The source of this T cell receptor (beta chain) is a study of T-cell memory formation after mild COVID-19. Overall study: Most TCR clusters belonged to a single donor. Study-level findings and limits: The study detected some responding clones in pre-infection memory, suggesting cross-reactive memory joined.

The CDR3 length is 12 residues. Trimming removed 5 bases at V and 4 bases at J, with 8 bases between. From the 5' RACE reads, TCRdb called clonotypes with MiXCR, one entry per CDR3 protein. The sample lists about 400,000 distinct CDR3 sequences, approximately 16% occurring once. As for this clonotype: The antigen remains unidentified.

The rearrangement joins TRBV12-3 or TRBV12-4 to TRBJ1-1; D unclear. The sequence was collected from a man between 18 and 29 years old who had mild COVID-19 (a few samples of this study predate the infection). Cell type and time point are not known. Sequencing input: PBMCs or a T cell subset sorted from them (not recorded which). The CDR3 nucleotides are TGTGCCAGCAGTCCCGGGCCCACTGAAGCTTTCTTT. Translation gives CASSPGPTEAFF.